This T cell receptor (beta chain) was profiled in a study of siplizumab effects on memory and regulatory T cells. Broader study findings: Proliferating clones, CD4+ or CD8+, lacked an assignable naive or memory phenotype in roughly 80-97% of cases.

With respect to this clone: The antigen is not known.

Roughly 100,000 TCR templates were assayed per sample. Sequenced by immunoSEQ multiplex PCR; TCRdb stores in-frame clones only, minus some. There are 100,000 or so clones in the sample; around 94% occur only once, and under 0.65% lies in the top ten. Germline V gene sequence: CDR1 SGHAT, CDR2 FQNNGV. This CDR3 spans 14 amino acids. Trimming took 7 bases from V and 1 from J, leaving 14 bases between them. Sample: Tregs sorted from blood. The chain has TRBV11-2 and TRBJ2-7, with D perhaps matching TRBD2 (6 bases). This clonotype was obtained from a human donor in good health. The CDR3 nucleotides are TGTGCCAGCACCTCAGCGGGTGGATCCTACGAGCAGTACTTC. It specifies CASTSAGGSYEQYF.